This T cell receptor beta chain was captured in a study of regulatory T cells in long-lasting Graves disease. Trimming pared 3 bases from V and 0 bases from J, leaving 7 bases between. Germline values: CDR1 LGHDT, CDR2 YNNKEL (reference sequence). This CDR3 comprises 14 residues. This sample's time point: newly diagnosed GD, antithyroid drugs for less than 3 months. The authors made the TCR library using RNA they extracted from PBMCs. This clonotype was seen at least ten times. According to the study, TCR beta libraries were built with iRepertoire HTBI primers and CDR3-region Arm-PCR. TCRdb passed the multiplex PCR reads through MiXCR, listing each CDR3 protein once. The sample lists 600,000 to 650,000 distinct CDR3 sequences; about 15% were seen once. These data are also associated with another study on T cells in Graves' hyperthyroidism and ophthalmopathy.

This clonotype was obtained from a woman in her thirties with Graves disease. The chain combines TRBV3-1 with TRBJ2-3; D gene unclear. The specimen comprised peripheral blood mononuclear cells (PBMCs), sampled at new diagnosis, from a patient treated with antithyroid drugs. DNA for the CDR3: TGTGCCAGCAGCCAGTTGGGGAGCACAGATACGCAGTATTTT. It specifies CASSQLGSTDTQYF.